These 25 T cell receptor beta chains came from one sample sequenced in a study of T cell responses to AZD1222 COVID-19 vaccine. Some clones are missing from TCRdb's copy, which holds only in-frame ones; the method was immunoSEQ multiplex PCR. Of around 140,000 clones detected, 80% to 90% appear once; the ten largest clones hold about 8%. The sample consisted of peripheral blood, taken on day 0 of AZD1222 vaccination. The receptors were gathered from an adult in good health.

V gene TRBV15 combines with J gene TRBJ1-1, with D unclear. CDR3 length: 14 amino acids. Germline V gene lookup returns CDR1 LNHNV and CDR2 YYDKDF (reference sequence). Trimming took 7 bases from V and 2 from J, leaving 14 bases between them. This chain's CDR3 is CATMRRGTNTEAFF. CDR3 coding DNA: TGTGCCACCATGAGGCGGGGTACTAACACTGAAGCTTTCTTT.

This chain uses TRBV28 with TRBJ1-3; unclear D gene. CDR3 length equals 15 residues. V was cut by 2 bases and J by 0 bases, with 8 bases left in between. Germline assignment: CDR1 MDHEN and CDR2 SYDVKM. The DNA for the CDR3 is TGTGCCAGCAGTTTAAGGCCCTCCTCTGGAAACACCATATATTTT. Protein sequence: CASSLRPSSGNTIYF.

This chain joins TRBV21-1 and TRBJ1-1; the table assigns TRBD1, which was not confirmed against the DNA. TRBV21-1 is labeled a pseudogene. This CDR3 has 10 residues. The CDR3 sequence is CASSDRGAFF. The CDR3 bases are TGTGCCAGCAGTGACAGGGGAGCTTTCTTT.

The chain recombines TRBV3-1 (or the pseudogene TRBV3-2) with TRBJ1-4, with unresolved D. This CDR3 has 15 amino acids. Germline V gives CDR1 LGHDT, CDR2 YNNKEL (reference sequence). Deletions cut 3 bases from V and 1 base from J, with 9 bases between. The DNA of the CDR3 is TGTGCCAGCAGCCACGGGTTCGGAACTAATGAAAAACTGTTTTTT. Protein: CASSHGFGTNEKLFF.

The chain couples TRBV5-1 to TRBJ1-2; no reliable D call. In germline, CDR1 is SGHRS, CDR2 YFSETQ. The CDR3 is 13 amino acids. V lost 0 bases and J 7 bases, leaving 10 bases between the germline ends. CDR3 nucleotides: TGCGCCAGCAGCTTGGCCTCCGAGGGTGGCTACACCTTC. As protein: CASSLASEGGYTF.

This clone was seen a single time. CDR3 DNA: TGTGCCAGCTCACGGGAGGGGGGCCTGAACACTGAAGCTTTCTTT. It translates to CASSREGGLNTEAFF. The rearrangement links TRBV18 to TRBJ1-1; tentative D call: TRBD1 (6 bases). The CDR3 is 15 amino acids. Germline V gene sequence: CDR1 KGHSH, CDR2 LQKENI. V was pared by 4 bases and J by 0 bases, with 12 bases between. Complete variable domain (other parts from reference TRBV18 and TRBJ1-1): NAGVMQNPRHLVRRRGQEARLRCSPMKGHSHVYWYRQLPEEGLKFMVYLQKENIIDESGMPKERFSAEFPKEGPSILRIQQVVRGDSAAYFCASSREGGLNTEAFFGQGTRLTVV.

The CDR3 bases are TGTGCCACCAGCAGAGATATGGGGCAGCCCCAGCATTTT. This translates into CATSRDMGQPQHF. The rearrangement uses TRBV15 and TRBJ1-5; D ambiguous. Trimming removed 0 bases from V and 7 bases from J, with 7 bases in between. The CDR3 consists of 13 residues. Looked up from germline, CDR1 is LNHNV and CDR2 is YYDKDF (reference sequence).

The genes are TRBV21-1 and TRBJ2-7; the DNA was not compared with TRBD1, the D call given in the table. TRBV21-1 is a pseudogene locus. The CDR3 extends over 13 amino acids. Written as DNA, the CDR3 is TGTGCCAGCAGCATAACGGACACCTACGAGCAGTACTTC. Its translation: CASSITDTYEQYF.

This chain joins TRBV9 and TRBJ2-1; no firm D call. In germline, CDR1 is SGDLS, CDR2 YYNGEE. V shed 4 bases and J shed 3 bases, with 2 bases lying between them. CDR3 length equals 11 residues. The CDR3 region is CASSFYNEQFF. The CDR3 DNA reads as TGTGCCAGCAGCTTCTACAATGAGCAGTTCTTC.

V and J are TRBV7-9 and TRBJ1-1; D is undetermined. Trimming left V 0 bases short and J 1 base short, with 9 bases between. The CDR3 runs 15 residues. Germline CDR1 SEHNR, CDR2 FQNEAQ (reference sequence). CDR3 amino acids: CASSLAAAGNTEAFF. In nucleotides, the CDR3 is TGTGCCAGCAGCTTAGCGGCTGCGGGGAACACTGAAGCTTTCTTT.

The chain links TRBV19 to TRBJ2-2; D is unresolved. Per the germline V gene, CDR1 is LNHDA and CDR2 is SQIVND (reference sequence). The CDR3 is 17 amino acids. Trimming cost V 0 bases and J 3 bases, with 14 bases left between them. The CDR3 coding sequence is TGTGCCAGTAGTATAGATCCTTCCATGTGGCACACCGGGGAGCTGTTTTTT. It translates to CASSIDPSMWHTGELFF. The variable domain in full, completed from reference TRBV19 and TRBJ2-2, reads DGGITQSPKYLFRKEGQNVTLSCEQNLNHDAMYWYRQDPGQGLRLIYYSQIVNDFQKGDIAEGYSVSREKKESFPLTVTSAQKNPTAFYLCASSIDPSMWHTGELFFGEGSRLTVL.

In DNA, the CDR3 is TGTGCCAGCAGTTTACAGGGACCACCCAATGAGCAGTTCTTC. Its protein is CASSLQGPPNEQFF. This chain joins TRBV28 and TRBJ2-1; D may match TRBD1 or TRBD2 (5 bases each). The CDR3 runs 14 residues. The V gene lost 2 bases and the J gene lost 6 bases, with 11 bases spanning the gap. Per germline, CDR1 MDHEN and CDR2 SYDVKM.

The V call is TRBV6-6, the J call TRBJ2-2; the match to TRBD1 covers 8 bases. The length of the CDR3 is 12 residues. CDR1 is MNHNY, CDR2 SVGAGI, per germline (reference sequence). With 7 bases clipped from V and 7 bases from J, the junction kept 2 bases outside the gene matches. The CDR3 sequence is CASNGQGGELFF. CDR3 nucleotides: TGTGCCAGCAACGGACAGGGCGGGGAGCTGTTTTTT.

V usage is TRBV7-6 and J usage is TRBJ1-6; tentatively, D is TRBD1 (5 bases). This CDR3 contains 14 residues. The V end lost 1 base, the J end lost 9 bases, and 10 bases lay between the germline ends. CDR1 and CDR2 from the germline V gene are SGHVS and FNYEAQ. The CDR3 region has the DNA TGTGCCAGCAGCTTAGGTACCCAGGGTTCACCCCTCCACTTT. As protein: CASSLGTQGSPLHF.

The genes are TRBV6-5 and TRBJ1-5; TRBD1 is a possible D gene (5 bases). The CDR3 sequence is 14 residues long. Germline V gene lookup returns CDR1 MNHEY and CDR2 SVGAGI. The ends were cut back, 7 bases at V and 6 bases at J, with 16 bases in the middle. This CDR3 is CASMSSFTGQPQHF. CDR3 bases: TGTGCCAGCATGTCCAGTTTCACAGGTCAGCCCCAGCATTTT.

The J gene is TRBJ2-7, the V gene TRBV4-2, with 7 bases matching TRBD1. The CDR3 is made up of 12 amino acids. The germline V gene has CDR1 LGHNA and CDR2 YNFKEQ. V lost 7 bases and J lost 6; bases outside the gene matches: 6. The CDR3 loop is CASKGATGEQYF. The CDR3 coding sequence is TGTGCCAGCAAGGGGGCCACGGGCGAGCAGTACTTC.

The V and J genes are TRBV28 and TRBJ1-2; D unclear. The germline gives CDR1 MDHEN, CDR2 SYDVKM. The CDR3 totals 17 residues. V lost 2 bases and J 5 bases, leaving 21 bases between the germline ends. The CDR3 here is CASSLSGKNPRGYGYTF. For the CDR3, the DNA is TGTGCCAGCAGTTTAAGTGGGAAGAATCCCCGGGGATATGGCTACACCTTC.

The CDR3 is CASSLAAGGSYNEQFF. CDR3 DNA sequence: TGTGCCAGCAGCTTAGCGGCGGGGGGCTCCTACAATGAGCAGTTCTTC. The V gene is TRBV7-2, the J gene TRBJ2-1; 8 bases match TRBD2. The germline V gene encodes CDR1 SGHTA and CDR2 FQGNSA. After removal of 0 bases from V and 0 bases from J, the junction contained 1 base not matched to a gene. The CDR3 spans 16 residues.

The J gene is TRBJ2-7, the V gene TRBV10-3; 7 bases line up with TRBD2. After removal of 2 bases from V and 4 bases from J, the junction contained 8 bases not matched to a gene. The CDR3 consists of 15 residues. Germline-derived CDR1 and CDR2 are ENHRY and SYGVKD. The CDR3 sequence is CAISEGGSGTYEQYF. CDR3 bases: TGTGCCATCAGTGAGGGCGGCAGCGGGACGTACGAGCAGTACTTC.

The chain couples TRBV29-1 to TRBJ2-7; 7 bases agree with TRBD1. Germline lookup yields CDR1 SQVTM and CDR2 ANQGSEA. The J segment lost 1 base and the V segment lost 5 bases, leaving 5 bases of the junction unmatched. The CDR3 consists of 13 residues. The CDR3: CSVLQGQSYEQYF. The CDR3 nucleotides are TGCAGCGTTCTGCAGGGACAGTCCTACGAGCAGTACTTC.

This clone was detected only a few times. This sample includes further DNA sequences coding for the same CDR3. DNA of the CDR3: TGTGCCAGCAGCTTAGCAGTGAACACTGAAGCTTTCTTT. Protein sequence: CASSLAVNTEAFF. V usage is TRBV11-2 and J usage is TRBJ1-1; D is unresolved. Germline V lookup: CDR1 SGHAT, CDR2 FQNNGV. The CDR3 is 13 residues long. Deletions cut 1 base from V and 0 bases from J, with 3 bases between.

Turning to this clone: This specimen includes other DNA sequences encoding the same CDR3. The V call is TRBV28, the J call TRBJ1-6; 8 positions agree with TRBD1. Losses at the gene ends were 5 bases for V and 4 bases for J; bases not matched to a gene: 7. Per germline, CDR1 MDHEN and CDR2 SYDVKM. The CDR3 is 16 amino acids. The CDR3, as DNA: TGTGCCAGCAGTAAGACAGGGGTCTCTTATAATTCACCCCTCCACTTT. This encodes CASSKTGVSYNSPLHF.

The table lists this clone with a count of one. The rearrangement joins TRBV19 to TRBJ2-1, with a weak D call TRBD2 (6 bases). Germline CDR1 LNHDA, CDR2 SQIVND (reference sequence). V gave up 7 bases and J gave up 7 bases, with 17 bases separating them. The CDR3 contains 14 residues. The CDR3 reads CASTRVAGRNEQFF. CDR3 DNA: TGTGCCAGTACAAGGGTGGCGGGGCGGAATGAGCAGTTCTTC.

DNA for the CDR3: TGTGCCAGTAGTTTTGTTGGGACCAAAGGCTCCTATAATTCACCCCTCCACTTT. Its protein product is CASSFVGTKGSYNSPLHF. V gene TRBV19 combines with J gene TRBJ1-6, with a tentative D call TRBD1 (5 bases). Trimming pared 5 bases from V and 0 bases from J, leaving 17 bases between. Germline assignment: CDR1 LNHDA and CDR2 SQIVND (reference sequence). This CDR3 region has 18 residues.

This chain joins TRBV7-9 and TRBJ1-1, with D possibly TRBD1 on 6 matching bases. Trimming removed 7 bases at V and 3 bases at J, with 12 bases between. Germline CDR1 is SEHNR and CDR2 is FQNEAQ (reference sequence). This CDR3 has 13 residues. The CDR3: CASNLRGDTEAFF. The CDR3 nucleotides read TGTGCCAGCAACCTGAGGGGGGACACTGAAGCTTTCTTT.